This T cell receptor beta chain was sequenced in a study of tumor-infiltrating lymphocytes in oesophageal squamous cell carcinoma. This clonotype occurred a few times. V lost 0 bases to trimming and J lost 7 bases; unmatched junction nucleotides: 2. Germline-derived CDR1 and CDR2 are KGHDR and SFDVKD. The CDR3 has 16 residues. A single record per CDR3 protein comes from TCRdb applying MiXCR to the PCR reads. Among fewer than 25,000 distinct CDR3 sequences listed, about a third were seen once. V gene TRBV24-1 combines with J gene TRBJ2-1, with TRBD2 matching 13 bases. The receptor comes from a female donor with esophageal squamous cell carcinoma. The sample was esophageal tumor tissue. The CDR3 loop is CATSDLGTSGINEQFF. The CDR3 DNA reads TGTGCCACCAGTGATTTGGGGACTAGCGGGATTAATGAGCAGTTCTTC.